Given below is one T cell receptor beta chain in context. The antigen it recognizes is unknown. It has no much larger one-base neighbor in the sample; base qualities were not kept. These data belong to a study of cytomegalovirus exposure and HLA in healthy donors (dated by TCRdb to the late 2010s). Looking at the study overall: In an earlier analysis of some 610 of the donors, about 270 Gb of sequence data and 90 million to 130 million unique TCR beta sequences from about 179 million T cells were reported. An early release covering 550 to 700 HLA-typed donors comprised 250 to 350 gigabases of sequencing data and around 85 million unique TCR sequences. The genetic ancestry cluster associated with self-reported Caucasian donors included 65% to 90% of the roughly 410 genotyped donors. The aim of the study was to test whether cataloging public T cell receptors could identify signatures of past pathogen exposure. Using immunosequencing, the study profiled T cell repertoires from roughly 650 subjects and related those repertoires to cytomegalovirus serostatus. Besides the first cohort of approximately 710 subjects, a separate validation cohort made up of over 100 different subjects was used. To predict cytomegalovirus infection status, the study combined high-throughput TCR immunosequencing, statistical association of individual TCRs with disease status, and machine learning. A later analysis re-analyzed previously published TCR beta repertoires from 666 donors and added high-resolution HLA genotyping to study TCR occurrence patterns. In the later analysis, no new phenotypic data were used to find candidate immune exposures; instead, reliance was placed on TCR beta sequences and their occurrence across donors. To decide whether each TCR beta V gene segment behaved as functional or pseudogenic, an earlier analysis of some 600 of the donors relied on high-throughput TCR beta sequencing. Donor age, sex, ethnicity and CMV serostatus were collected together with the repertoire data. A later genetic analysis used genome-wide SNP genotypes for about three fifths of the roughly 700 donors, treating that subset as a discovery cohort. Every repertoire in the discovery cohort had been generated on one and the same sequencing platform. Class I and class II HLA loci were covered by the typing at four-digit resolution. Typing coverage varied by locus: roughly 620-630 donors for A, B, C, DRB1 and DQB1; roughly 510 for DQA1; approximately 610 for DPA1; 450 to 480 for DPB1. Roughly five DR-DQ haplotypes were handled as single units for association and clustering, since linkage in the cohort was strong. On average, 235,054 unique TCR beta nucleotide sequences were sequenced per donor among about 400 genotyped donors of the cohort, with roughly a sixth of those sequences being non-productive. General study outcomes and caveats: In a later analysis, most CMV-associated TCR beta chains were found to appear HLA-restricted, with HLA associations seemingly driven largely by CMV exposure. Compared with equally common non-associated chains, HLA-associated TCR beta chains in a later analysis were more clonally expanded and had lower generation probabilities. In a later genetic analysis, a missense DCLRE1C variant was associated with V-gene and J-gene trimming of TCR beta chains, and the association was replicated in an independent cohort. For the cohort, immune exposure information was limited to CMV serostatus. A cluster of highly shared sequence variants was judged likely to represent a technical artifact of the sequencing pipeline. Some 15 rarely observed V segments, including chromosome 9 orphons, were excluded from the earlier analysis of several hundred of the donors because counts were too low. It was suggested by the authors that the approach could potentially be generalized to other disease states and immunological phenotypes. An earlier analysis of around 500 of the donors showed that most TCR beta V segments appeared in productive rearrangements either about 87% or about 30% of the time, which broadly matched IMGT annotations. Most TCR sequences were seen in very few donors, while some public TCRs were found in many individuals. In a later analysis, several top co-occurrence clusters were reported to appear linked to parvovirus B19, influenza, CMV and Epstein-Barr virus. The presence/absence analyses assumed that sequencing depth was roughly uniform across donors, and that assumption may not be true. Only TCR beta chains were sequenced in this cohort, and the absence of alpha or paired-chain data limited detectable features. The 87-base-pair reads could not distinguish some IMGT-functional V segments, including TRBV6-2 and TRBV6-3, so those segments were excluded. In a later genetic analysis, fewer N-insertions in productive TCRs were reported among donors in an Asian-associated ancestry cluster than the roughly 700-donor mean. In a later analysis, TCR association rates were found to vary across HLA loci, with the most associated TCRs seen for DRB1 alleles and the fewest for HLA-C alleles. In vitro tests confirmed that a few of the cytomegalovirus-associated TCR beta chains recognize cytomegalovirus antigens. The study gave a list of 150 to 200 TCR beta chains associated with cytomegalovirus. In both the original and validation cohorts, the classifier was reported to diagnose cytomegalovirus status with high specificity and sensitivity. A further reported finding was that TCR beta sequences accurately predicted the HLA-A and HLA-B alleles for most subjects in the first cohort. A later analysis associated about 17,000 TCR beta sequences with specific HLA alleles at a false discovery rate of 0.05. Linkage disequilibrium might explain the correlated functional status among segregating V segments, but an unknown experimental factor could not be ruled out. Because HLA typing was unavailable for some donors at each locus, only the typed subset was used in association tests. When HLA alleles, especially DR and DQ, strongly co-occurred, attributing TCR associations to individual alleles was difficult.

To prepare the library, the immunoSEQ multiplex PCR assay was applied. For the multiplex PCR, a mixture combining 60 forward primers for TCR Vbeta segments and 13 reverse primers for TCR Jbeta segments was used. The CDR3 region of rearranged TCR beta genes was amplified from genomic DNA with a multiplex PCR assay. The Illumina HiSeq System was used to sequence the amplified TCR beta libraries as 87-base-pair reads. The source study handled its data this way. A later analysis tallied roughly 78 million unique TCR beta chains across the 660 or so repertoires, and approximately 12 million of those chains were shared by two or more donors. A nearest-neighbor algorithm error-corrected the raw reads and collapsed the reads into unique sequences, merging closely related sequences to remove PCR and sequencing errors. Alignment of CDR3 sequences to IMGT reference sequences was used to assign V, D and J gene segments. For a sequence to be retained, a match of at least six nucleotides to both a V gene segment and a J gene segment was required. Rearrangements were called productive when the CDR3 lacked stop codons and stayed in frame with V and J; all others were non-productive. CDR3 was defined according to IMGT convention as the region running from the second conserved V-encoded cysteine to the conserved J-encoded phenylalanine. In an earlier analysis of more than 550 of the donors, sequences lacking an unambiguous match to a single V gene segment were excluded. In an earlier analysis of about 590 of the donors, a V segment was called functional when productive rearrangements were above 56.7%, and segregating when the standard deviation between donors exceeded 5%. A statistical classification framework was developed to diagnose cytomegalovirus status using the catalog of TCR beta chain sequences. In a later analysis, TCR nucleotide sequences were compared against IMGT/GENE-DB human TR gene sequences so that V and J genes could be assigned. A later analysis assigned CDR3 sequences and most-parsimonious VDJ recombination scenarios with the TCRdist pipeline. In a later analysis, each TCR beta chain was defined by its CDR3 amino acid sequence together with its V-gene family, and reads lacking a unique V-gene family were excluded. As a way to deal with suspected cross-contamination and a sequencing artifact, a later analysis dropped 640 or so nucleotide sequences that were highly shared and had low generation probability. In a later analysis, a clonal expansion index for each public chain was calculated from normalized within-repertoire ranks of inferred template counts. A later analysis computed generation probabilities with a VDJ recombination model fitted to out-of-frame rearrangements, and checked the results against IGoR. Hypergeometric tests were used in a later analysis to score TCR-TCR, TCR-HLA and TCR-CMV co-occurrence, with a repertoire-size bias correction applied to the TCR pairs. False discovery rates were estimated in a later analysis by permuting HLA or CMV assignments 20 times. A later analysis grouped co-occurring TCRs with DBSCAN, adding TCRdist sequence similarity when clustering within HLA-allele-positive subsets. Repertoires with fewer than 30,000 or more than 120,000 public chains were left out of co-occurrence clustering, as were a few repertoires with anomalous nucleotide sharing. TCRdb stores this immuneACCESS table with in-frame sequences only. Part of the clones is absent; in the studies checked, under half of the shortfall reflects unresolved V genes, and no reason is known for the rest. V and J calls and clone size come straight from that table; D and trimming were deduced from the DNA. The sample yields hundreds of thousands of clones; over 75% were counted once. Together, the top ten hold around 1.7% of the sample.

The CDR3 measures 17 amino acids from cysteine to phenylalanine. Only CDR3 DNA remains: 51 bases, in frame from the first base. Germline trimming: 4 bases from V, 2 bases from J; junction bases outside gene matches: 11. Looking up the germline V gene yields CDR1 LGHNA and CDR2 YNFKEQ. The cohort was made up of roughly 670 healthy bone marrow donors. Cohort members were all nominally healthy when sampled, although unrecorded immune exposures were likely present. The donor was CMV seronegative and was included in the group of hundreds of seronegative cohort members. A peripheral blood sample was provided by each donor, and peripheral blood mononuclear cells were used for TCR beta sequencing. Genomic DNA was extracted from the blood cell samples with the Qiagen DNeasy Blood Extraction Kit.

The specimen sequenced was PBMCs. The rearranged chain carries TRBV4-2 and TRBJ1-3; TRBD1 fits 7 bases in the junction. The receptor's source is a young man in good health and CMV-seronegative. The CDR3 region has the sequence CASSLKAQTGTGNTIYF. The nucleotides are TGTGCCAGCAGCCTAAAGGCCCAGACAGGGACTGGAAACACCATATATTTT.